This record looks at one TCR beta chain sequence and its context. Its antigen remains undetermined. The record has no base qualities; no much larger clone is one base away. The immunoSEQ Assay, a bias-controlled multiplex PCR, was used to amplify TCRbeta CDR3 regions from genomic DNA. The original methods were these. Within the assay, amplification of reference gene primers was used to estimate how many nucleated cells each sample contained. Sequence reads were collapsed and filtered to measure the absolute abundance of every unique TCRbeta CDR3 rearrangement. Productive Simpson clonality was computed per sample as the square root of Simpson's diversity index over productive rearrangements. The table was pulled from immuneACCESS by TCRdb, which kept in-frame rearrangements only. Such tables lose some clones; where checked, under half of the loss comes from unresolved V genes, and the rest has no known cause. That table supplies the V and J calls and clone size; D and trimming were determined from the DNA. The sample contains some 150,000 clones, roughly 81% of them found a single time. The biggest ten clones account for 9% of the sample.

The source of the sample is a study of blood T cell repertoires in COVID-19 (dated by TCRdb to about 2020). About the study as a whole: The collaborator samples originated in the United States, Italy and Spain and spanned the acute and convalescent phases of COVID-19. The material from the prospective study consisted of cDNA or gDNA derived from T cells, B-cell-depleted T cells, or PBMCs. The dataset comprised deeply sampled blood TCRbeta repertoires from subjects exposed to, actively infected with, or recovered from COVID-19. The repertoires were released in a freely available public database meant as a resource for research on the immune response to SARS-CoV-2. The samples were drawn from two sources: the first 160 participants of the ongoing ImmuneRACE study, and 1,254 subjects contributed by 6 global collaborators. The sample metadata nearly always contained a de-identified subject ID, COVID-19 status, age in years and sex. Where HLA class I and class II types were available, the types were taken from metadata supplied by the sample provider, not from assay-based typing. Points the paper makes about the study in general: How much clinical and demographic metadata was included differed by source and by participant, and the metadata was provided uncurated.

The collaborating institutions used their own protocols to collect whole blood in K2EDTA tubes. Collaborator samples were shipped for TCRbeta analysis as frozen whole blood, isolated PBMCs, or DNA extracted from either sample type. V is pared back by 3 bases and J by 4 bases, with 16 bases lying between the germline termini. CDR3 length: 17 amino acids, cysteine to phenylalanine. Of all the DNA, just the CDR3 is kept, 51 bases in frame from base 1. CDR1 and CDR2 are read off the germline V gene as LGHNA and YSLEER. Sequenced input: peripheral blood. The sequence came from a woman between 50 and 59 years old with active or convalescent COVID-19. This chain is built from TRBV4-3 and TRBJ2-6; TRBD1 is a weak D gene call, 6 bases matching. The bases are TGCGCCAGCAGCCATCTGACAGGACTGGGAGGGGCCAACGTCCTGACTTTC. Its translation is CASSHLTGLGGANVLTF.